This T cell receptor beta chain was recorded in a study of OX40 agonist ivuxolimab in advanced cancers. The CDR3 is 12 amino acids. The V and J ends lost 0 bases and 11 bases respectively, with 10 bases between them. Germline V gene data show CDR1 as ENHRY and CDR2 as SYGVKD. Generated by immunoSEQ multiplex PCR, the TCRdb table keeps only in-frame clones and is missing some. Of roughly 76,000 clones listed, roughly four fifths are singletons. The clonotype originates from an adult with an advanced solid tumor such as melanoma, head and neck, liver or kidney cancer. The chain has TRBV10-3 and TRBJ1-1, with a weak D call TRBD1 (6 bases). Sequenced here: CD4+ or CD8+ T cells sorted from blood, sampled in a trial of the OX40 agonist ivuxolimab. The CDR3 here is CAISESGGQAFF. In DNA form, the CDR3 reads TGTGCCATCAGTGAGTCGGGGGGGCAGGCTTTCTTT.